Listed here is a single TCR beta chain. Its matching antigen is unknown. The record originates from a study of cytomegalovirus exposure and HLA in healthy donors. Study-level points and caveats: Sequencing had likely introduced a cluster of highly shared sequence variants as an artifact. A later analysis revealed that TCR association rates differed between HLA loci, peaking at DRB1 and bottoming out at HLA-C.

PCR primers comprised 60 Vbeta and 13 Jbeta primers. Assay used: immunoSEQ multiplex PCR; TCRdb lists only in-frame clones, some missing. Its table records 130,000 or so clones. V was cut by 2 bases and J by 4 bases, with 9 bases left in between. The CDR3 totals 14 residues. Germline CDR1 MNHEY, CDR2 SVGAGI. The sample was PBMCs. The chain uses TRBV6-5 and TRBJ2-1; D remains ambiguous. This clonotype originated in a woman between 18 and 29 years old in good health and CMV-seronegative. The CDR3 region is CASSYDWKYNEQFF. CDR3 coding DNA: TGTGCCAGCAGTTACGACTGGAAATACAATGAGCAGTTCTTC.